This is a list of T cell receptor beta chains from one sample in a study of CD8 T cells in ankylosing spondylitis. In TCRdb, the 5' RACE reads were re-called with MiXCR into one record per CDR3 protein. The sample lists about 130,000 distinct CDR3 sequences; 7% to 8% were seen once. Material for sequencing was blood, either unsorted or a sorted T cell fraction (not recorded which). Receptor source: a female donor with ankylosing spondylitis or in good health (not recorded which). Both conserved end residues are trimmed from each CDR3. Some rows have no size entry. The others give once, few or many, or a class for an expanded clone.

clone size,V gene,J gene,CDR3 protein
many,TRBV12-3/TRBV12-4,TRBJ1-1,ASSPSLGTGVPEAF
many,TRBV12-3/TRBV12-4,TRBJ2-1,ASSLGLKGEQF
few,TRBV30,TRBJ2-1,AFRRVSINEQF
many,TRBV15,TRBJ2-5,ATRRTGQETQY
.,TRBV6-1,TRBJ2-2,ASEEGRDTGELF
.,TRBV30,TRBJ1-2,ALPGQGNYGYT
many,TRBV3-1,TRBJ2-5,ASSQGRQETQY
.,TRBV20-1,TRBJ1-2,SAREGDFYGYT
many,TRBV5-1,TRBJ2-7,ASSLEDEQY
many,TRBV7-2,TRBJ1-2,ASSLTGYT
.,TRBV6-2/TRBV6-3,TRBJ2-5,ASSYLEETQY
many,TRBV7-9,TRBJ1-1,ASSLVQANTEAF
many,TRBV3-1,TRBJ2-7,ASSLRLREQY
many,TRBV12-3/TRBV12-4,TRBJ2-2,ASIVGTANTGELF
many,TRBV5-1,TRBJ1-5,ASSRTGNQPQH
many,TRBV12-3/TRBV12-4,TRBJ2-4,ASSRSGTVKNIQY
many,TRBV12-3/TRBV12-4,TRBJ1-1,ASTPEGLNTEAF
few,TRBV4-2,TRBJ2-7,ASSQRRDLLYEQY
.,TRBV12-3/TRBV12-4,TRBJ1-1,ASSRWTVTEAF
many,TRBV20-1,TRBJ2-1,SATDHSYNEQF
many,TRBV2,TRBJ2-1,ASRLAGSSYNEQF
many,TRBV28,TRBJ1-2,ASSSGGQIYGYT